The rows below give T cell receptor beta chains drawn from one sample of a study of blood T cells in healthy people across ages. TCRdb called the 5' RACE reads again in MiXCR, with one record for every CDR3 protein. The table has 750,000 to 950,000 distinct CDR3 sequences, less than 70% seen once; the top ten hold about 42%. Sequenced: blood. Receptors were obtained from a man older than 75 in good health. CDR3s include the opening cysteine and the closing phenylalanine or tryptophan. The D gene is left open where the match is weak. A row's size may be missing; if present it is once, few, many or a size class.

J: TRBJ2-7
size: .
D: .
V: TRBV4-1
DNA: TGCGCCAGCAGCCAAGACCCGCCGGCACCCGGTCCCTACGAGCAGTACTTC
CDR3: CASSQDPPAPGPYEQYF

J: TRBJ2-1
size: .
D: TRBD2
V: TRBV6-5
DNA: TGTGCCAGCAGTTACTCAGGGACTATCCACTATGAGCAGTTCTTC
CDR3: CASSYSGTIHYEQFF

J: TRBJ1-2
size: .
D: .
V: TRBV5-4
DNA: TGTGCCAGCAGCGTGGGGGGCACTAACTATGGCTACACCTTC
CDR3: CASSVGGTNYGYTF

J: TRBJ2-2
size: few
D: .
V: TRBV7-9
DNA: TGTGCCAGCAGCGCCCAATGGACCGGGGAGCTGTTTTTT
CDR3: CASSAQWTGELFF

J: TRBJ2-7
size: .
D: .
V: TRBV20-1
DNA: TGCAGTGCAGGAACCCCAAGCAATGAGCAGTACTTC
CDR3: CSAGTPSNEQYF

J: TRBJ2-3
size: .
D: .
V: TRBV7-2
DNA: TGTGCCAGCAGCTTAGCCTTGAGCGAAGGAGATACGCAGTATTTT
CDR3: CASSLALSEGDTQYF

J: TRBJ1-4
size: .
D: .
V: TRBV3-1
DNA: TGCGCCAGCAGCCGCCCGTCGGGTGGTGAAAAACTGTTTTTT
CDR3: CASSRPSGGEKLFF

J: TRBJ1-1
size: .
D: .
V: TRBV2
DNA: TGTGCCAGCAGACAGAGGCCTGAAGCTTTCTTT
CDR3: CASRQRPEAFF

J: TRBJ2-1
size: .
D: TRBD2
V: TRBV9
DNA: TGTGCCAGCAGCGTATCCAGCGGGAGTTTATACAATGAGCAGTTCTTC
CDR3: CASSVSSGSLYNEQFF

J: TRBJ1-1
size: .
D: TRBD1
V: TRBV20-1
DNA: TGCAGTGTACCGGGACAGGGGGCGCAGGACACTGAAGCTTTCTTT
CDR3: CSVPGQGAQDTEAFF

J: TRBJ2-2
size: .
D: TRBD2
V: TRBV7-2
DNA: TGTGCCAGCAGCACCGCACTAGCGGGAGGGCCCTCGGCCGGGGAGCTGTTTTTT
CDR3: CASSTALAGGPSAGELFF

J: TRBJ1-2
size: .
D: TRBD1
V: TRBV2
DNA: TGTGCCATCACACAGGGGCTGGGGGGCTACACCTTC
CDR3: CAITQGLGGYTF

J: TRBJ2-7
size: .
D: TRBD1
V: TRBV5-1
DNA: TGCGCCAGCAGCTTAGGGTCAGGGGGCTACCACGAGCAGTACTTC
CDR3: CASSLGSGGYHEQYF

J: TRBJ2-5
size: .
D: .
V: TRBV4-2
DNA: TGTGCCAGCGGCCCCGGTAGGACTGTCGATGGGACCCAGTACTTC
CDR3: CASGPGRTVDGTQYF

J: TRBJ2-7
size: .
D: .
V: TRBV28
DNA: TGTGCCAGCAGTTTATCGAAGGGAATTCCCTACGAGCAGTACTTC
CDR3: CASSLSKGIPYEQYF

J: TRBJ2-1
size: .
D: TRBD1
V: TRBV20-1
DNA: TGCAGTGTTAGGACAGGGTGGGATGAGCAGTTCTTC
CDR3: CSVRTGWDEQFF

J: TRBJ2-2
size: few
D: .
V: TRBV7-2
DNA: TGTGCCAGCAGCTTAGATACCGGGGAGCTGTTTTTT
CDR3: CASSLDTGELFF

J: TRBJ2-1
size: .
D: .
V: TRBV20-1
DNA: TGCAGTGCTAGTGCCGGGACCTTGGGCAATGAGCAGTTCTTC
CDR3: CSASAGTLGNEQFF

J: TRBJ2-1
size: .
D: .
V: TRBV2
DNA: TGTGCCAGCAGTGAAGTGGGCGTGTTCTTC
CDR3: CASSEVGVFF

J: TRBJ2-1
size: .
D: TRBD2
V: TRBV7-9
DNA: TGTGCCAGCAGCGATACGGGAGGAGGGTACAATGAGCAGTTCTTC
CDR3: CASSDTGGGYNEQFF

J: TRBJ1-2
size: .
D: .
V: TRBV7-9
DNA: TGTGCCAGCAGCTTAGCCACTGCAATCGTTAACTATGGCTACACCTTC
CDR3: CASSLATAIVNYGYTF

J: TRBJ1-2
size: .
D: .
V: TRBV10-3
DNA: TGTGCCATCAGTTCGACGGTCCGGGACGGTGCCTATGGCTACACCTTC
CDR3: CAISSTVRDGAYGYTF

J: TRBJ2-7
size: few
D: .
V: TRBV28
DNA: TGTGCCAGCAGTTCCCCGGGGACTTACTCGAACTACGAGCAGTACTTC
CDR3: CASSSPGTYSNYEQYF

J: TRBJ2-7
size: .
D: TRBD2
V: TRBV2
DNA: TGTGCCAGCAGGGATACTCTACTAGCGGTCTCCTACAATGAGCAGTACTTC
CDR3: CASRDTLLAVSYNEQYF

J: TRBJ2-7
size: many
D: .
V: TRBV28
DNA: TGTGCCAGCAGTATAGGGGTTGAGCAGTACTTC
CDR3: CASSIGVEQYF

J: TRBJ2-1
size: once
D: .
V: TRBV20-1
DNA: TGCACGTATAGCGCCTCCTACAATGAGCAGTTCTTC
CDR3: CTYSASYNEQFF

J: TRBJ1-1
size: .
D: .
V: TRBV6-5
DNA: TGTGCCAGCAGTTATACGTCGGGCACTGAAGCTTTCTTT
CDR3: CASSYTSGTEAFF

J: TRBJ2-7
size: .
D: TRBD1
V: TRBV12-3/TRBV12-4
DNA: TGTGCCAGCAGTACCCGGACAGGCTACTACGAGCAGTACTTC
CDR3: CASSTRTGYYEQYF

J: TRBJ2-3
size: .
D: TRBD2
V: TRBV6-1
DNA: TGTGCCAGCAGCCGAAACCCCGGGACTAGCGGGAGAATGGCAGATACGCAGTATTTT
CDR3: CASSRNPGTSGRMADTQYF

J: TRBJ2-1
size: .
D: TRBD2
V: TRBV24-1
DNA: TGTGCCACCAGTGATTTAGCGGGAGGGCCTAATGAGCAGTTCTTC
CDR3: CATSDLAGGPNEQFF

J: TRBJ2-7
size: few
D: .
V: TRBV29-1
DNA: TGCAGCGTTGCAAGGAACTACGAGCAGTACTTC
CDR3: CSVARNYEQYF

J: TRBJ1-2
size: .
D: .
V: TRBV18
DNA: TGTGCCAGCTCACCATTGGCCAGTAACTATGGCTACACCTTC
CDR3: CASSPLASNYGYTF

J: TRBJ2-1
size: few
D: TRBD2
V: TRBV5-1
DNA: TGCGCCAGCAGCACACCGGGACTAGCGGCCTACAATGAGCAGTTCTTC
CDR3: CASSTPGLAAYNEQFF

J: TRBJ1-2
size: few
D: .
V: TRBV3-1
DNA: TGTGCCAGCAGCCAAGCCGACAGTCGACCGGGCCGCTACACCTTC
CDR3: CASSQADSRPGRYTF

J: TRBJ2-7
size: few
D: TRBD2
V: TRBV29-1
DNA: TGCAGCGTTGGGGGACTAGCGGGAGTTAGCGAGCAGTACTTC
CDR3: CSVGGLAGVSEQYF

J: TRBJ2-7
size: few
D: TRBD1
V: TRBV12-3/TRBV12-4
DNA: TGTGCCAGCAGTTTAAGGGGGGCCGACAGGGGAACCTACGAGCAGTACTTC
CDR3: CASSLRGADRGTYEQYF

J: TRBJ1-6
size: .
D: .
V: TRBV7-2
DNA: TGTGCCAGCAGCTCCCAGGGACCTAATAATTCACCCCTCCACTTT
CDR3: CASSSQGPNNSPLHF

J: TRBJ1-2
size: .
D: TRBD1
V: TRBV29-1
DNA: TGCAGCGCTTTGACAGGGTCGGGCTATGGCTACACCTTC
CDR3: CSALTGSGYGYTF

J: TRBJ2-1
size: .
D: TRBD2
V: TRBV5-1
DNA: TGCGCCAGCAGCGGGACTAGCGTGATCTACAATGAGCAGTTCTTC
CDR3: CASSGTSVIYNEQFF

J: TRBJ2-5
size: .
D: TRBD2
V: TRBV3-1
DNA: TGTGCCAGCAGCCGACCTACTAGCGGGGGCCTGCGGACCCAGTACTTC
CDR3: CASSRPTSGGLRTQYF